These 13 T cell receptor beta chains originate from one sample sequenced in a study of human T cells and chemical hapten exposure. TCRdb passed the 5' RACE reads through MiXCR, listing each CDR3 protein once. The data hold more than 60,000 distinct CDR3 sequences, with approximately 16% observed a single time. Unfractionated whole blood was the source of the extracted total RNA. The receptors were sampled from a female donor in good health.

This CDR3 is CASSSSDRPYEQYF. In DNA form, the CDR3 reads TGTGCCAGCAGCTCCTCGGATCGCCCCTACGAGCAGTACTTC. V and J are TRBV7-8 and TRBJ2-7; the D is unclear. This CDR3 has 14 residues. In germline, CDR1 is SGHVS, CDR2 FQNEAQ. Trimming took off 4 bases at V and 2 bases at J, with 12 bases between the two ends. The variable domain in full, completed from reference TRBV7-8 and TRBJ2-7, reads GAGVSQSPRYKVAKRGQDVALRCDPISGHVSLFWYQQALGQGPEFLTYFQNEAQLDKSGLPSDRFFAERPEGSVSTLKIQRTQQEDSAVYLCASSSSDRPYEQYFGPGTRLTVT.

The V gene is TRBV6-6, the J gene TRBJ1-1; D gene unclear. This CDR3 spans 17 amino acids. CDR1 and CDR2 from the germline V gene are MNHNY and SVGAGI (reference sequence). V lost 2 bases and J 4 bases, leaving 20 bases between the germline ends. CDR3 protein: CASSYAVDREGSTEAFF. CDR3 nucleotide sequence: TGTGCCAGCAGTTACGCAGTGGACCGAGAAGGATCCACTGAAGCTTTCTTT.

This chain connects TRBV5-5 to TRBJ2-7; 11 bases match TRBD1. The CDR3 is 14 amino acids. After removal of 4 bases from V and 4 bases from J, the junction contained 4 bases not matched to a gene. The germline V gene encodes CDR1 SGHKS and CDR2 YYEKEE (reference sequence). CDR3 residues: CASSPRDRGYEQYF. CDR3 coding DNA: TGTGCCAGCAGCCCCCGGGACAGGGGGTACGAGCAGTACTTC.

At least ten counts were recorded for this clonotype. The chain combines TRBV20-1 with TRBJ1-1; D is undetermined. The CDR3 has 11 amino acids. The germline CDR1 and CDR2 sequences are DFQATT and SNEGSKA (reference sequence). Trimming removed 7 bases at V and 6 bases at J, with 12 bases between. CDR3: CSGMGGAEAFF. CDR3 sequence (DNA): TGCAGTGGAATGGGCGGAGCTGAAGCTTTCTTT.

This clonotype turned up a few times. V and J are TRBV5-1 and TRBJ2-1, with TRBD2 matching over 16 bases. Germline-derived CDR1 and CDR2 are SGHRS and YFSETQ. V lost 4 bases, J lost 10 bases, and 8 bases stayed unmatched. The CDR3 is made up of 16 amino acids. CDR3 in DNA: TGCGCCAGCAGCACCGGGACTAGCGGGGGGGCCGAAGAGCAGTTCTTC. Translation gives CASSTGTSGGAEEQFF.

This clonotype was counted between two and nine times. The rearrangement joins TRBV12-3 or TRBV12-4 to TRBJ1-1; 8 bases map to TRBD1. The V gene end was trimmed by 7 bases and the J gene end by 0 bases; junction bases not matched to a gene: 4. This CDR3 is 14 amino acids long. CDR3 loop: CASTSTGVNTEAFF. In DNA, the CDR3 is TGTGCCAGCACCTCGACAGGGGTGAACACTGAAGCTTTCTTT.

The chain combines TRBV5-6 with TRBJ2-3, with TRBD1 identical over 8 bases. The CDR3 runs to 16 residues. The germline V gene has CDR1 SGHDT and CDR2 YYEEEE. The V segment lost 4 bases and the J segment 0 bases; nucleotides outside the gene matches: 7. The CDR3 bases are TGTGCCAGCAGCCCAGGGGGCAGGGGCAGCACAGATACGCAGTATTTT. This encodes CASSPGGRGSTDTQYF.

This clonotype was seen a handful of times. In nucleotides, the CDR3 is TGTGCCAGCAGTTACTCGGCGAGGGGCTATGGCTACACCTTC. Translating it yields CASSYSARGYGYTF. V and J are TRBV6-2 or TRBV6-3 and TRBJ1-2; tentatively, D is TRBD1 (5 bases). This CDR3 is 14 amino acids long. V was shortened by 0 bases and J by 4 bases, with 9 bases between the two germline ends. From germline, CDR1 is MNHEY and CDR2 SVGEGT.

The table lists this clonotype with a few counts. The chain couples TRBV10-1 to TRBJ2-1; D is perhaps TRBD1 or TRBD2 (5 bases each). Germline V gives CDR1 WNHNN, CDR2 SYGVQD (reference sequence). V was cut by 4 bases and J by 8 bases, with 9 bases left in between. This CDR3 contains 12 residues. The CDR3 coding sequence is TGCGCCAGCAGTGCGAGGGGCCATGAGCAGTTCTTC. It translates to CASSARGHEQFF.

The CDR3 loop is CASSPTVTDTQYF. DNA of the CDR3: TGCGCCAGCAGCCCCACCGTGACAGATACGCAGTATTTT. The rearrangement joins TRBV5-1 to TRBJ2-3; D call uncertain. Looked up from germline, CDR1 is SGHRS and CDR2 is YFSETQ. This CDR3 has 13 amino acids. Trimming took 4 bases from V and 3 from J, leaving 9 bases between them.

This clonotype was observed a handful of times. V is TRBV20-1 and J is TRBJ2-5; 7 bases map to TRBD2. The CDR3 has 14 amino acids. V was pared by 3 bases and J by 7 bases, with 11 bases of the junction left unmatched. Germline V gene data show CDR1 as DFQATT and CDR2 as SNEGSKA (reference sequence). The CDR3 DNA reads TGCAGTGCTAGGGATTCGGCGGGAGCGGGGACCCAGTACTTC. It yields the protein CSARDSAGAGTQYF.

There are many counts of this clonotype. The chain employs TRBV7-2 and TRBJ1-1, with no clear D. Trimming took off 0 bases at V and 0 bases at J, with 5 bases between the two ends. The germline V gene encodes CDR1 SGHTA and CDR2 FQGNSA. The CDR3 runs 14 residues. DNA for the CDR3: TGTGCCAGCAGCTTAGCGCGTATGAACACTGAAGCTTTCTTT. It translates to CASSLARMNTEAFF.

This rearrangement joins TRBV15 to TRBJ1-1; 8 bases agree with TRBD1. V lost 3 bases to trimming and J lost 5 bases; unmatched junction nucleotides: 2. The CDR3 totals 13 residues. Looked up from germline, CDR1 is LNHNV and CDR2 is YYDKDF (reference sequence). CDR3 nucleotides: TGTGCCACCAGCAGGGACAGGGATACTGAAGCTTTCTTT. Protein sequence: CATSRDRDTEAFF.